This T cell receptor (beta chain) emerged from a study of radiation and T cells in renal cell carcinoma. Treatment reported: 15 Gy SBRT to primary tumor, nephrectomy 4 weeks later. The germline V gene encodes CDR1 SGHRS and CDR2 YFSETQ. CDR3 length: 15 amino acids. V lost 4 bases and J 5 bases, leaving 19 bases between the germline ends. Method: immunoSEQ multiplex PCR; TCRdb's copy keeps in-frame clones and lacks some. The table includes 15,000 to 20,000 clones, about 50% detected once. The material was tumor tissue, obtained from a patient whose treatment included radiotherapy and nephrectomy. The TCR was taken from a man in his forties or fifties with renal cell carcinoma. The rearrangement uses TRBV5-1 and TRBJ2-7; tentatively, D is TRBD2 (5 bases). In DNA form, the CDR3 reads TGCGCCAGCAGCCCAAAACTAGGTGAGGAAAACGAGCAGTACTTC. Amino acid sequence: CASSPKLGEENEQYF.